Listed here are 17 T cell receptor beta chains from one sample, sequenced in a study of regulatory T cells in long-lasting Graves disease. CDR3 regions were amplified by Arm-PCR using iRepertoire HTBI primers to build TCR beta libraries. TCRdb ran MiXCR on the multiplex PCR reads and lists one entry per CDR3 protein. The sample has about 420,000 distinct CDR3 sequences; about 25% are singletons. Indicated time point: persistent/refractory GD, antithyroid drugs over 5 years with positive TRAb. Extracted RNA from PBMCs served as the source of the TCR library. Sequences were derived from peripheral blood mononuclear cells (PBMCs), sampled when the disease was refractory, from a patient treated with antithyroid drugs. The origin of the receptors is a female donor with Graves disease.

The rearrangement links TRBV28 to TRBJ1-2, with D maybe TRBD1 (5 bases). The germline V gene encodes CDR1 MDHEN and CDR2 SYDVKM. CDR3 length: 14 amino acids. V was shortened by 4 bases and J by 4 bases, with 13 bases between the two germline ends. The chain's CDR3 is CASSSPAGPYGYTF. The CDR3 bases are TGTGCCAGCAGTTCCCCAGCAGGGCCCTATGGCTACACCTTC.

This clonotype appeared many times. The J gene is TRBJ1-5, the V gene TRBV2; 7 nucleotides match TRBD1. V shed 7 bases and J 5 bases; nucleotides not matched to a gene: 17. CDR1 and CDR2 (germline): SNHLY, FYNNEI. This CDR3 region has 17 residues. In DNA, the CDR3 is TGTGCCAGCAAAAGGGACAGTAGACCCAACTCTGATCAGCCCCAGCATTTT. Protein product: CASKRDSRPNSDQPQHF.

This clonotype was counted many times. The CDR3 region has the DNA TGCAGCCAGCTTGAGGCAAACATTCAGTACTTC. Protein product: CSQLEANIQYF. The chain uses TRBV20-1 and TRBJ2-4; no clear D. The CDR3 has 11 amino acids. Germline V lookup: CDR1 DFQATT, CDR2 SNEGSKA (reference sequence).

This clonotype was observed a few times. This rearrangement joins TRBV5-1 to TRBJ1-2, with D possibly TRBD1 on 6 matching bases. Trimming left V 1 base short and J 8 bases short, with 12 bases between. Germline values: CDR1 SGHRS, CDR2 YFSETQ. The CDR3 is 13 amino acids. The DNA of the CDR3 is TGCGCCAGCAGCTTGACAGGGAAGGACGGCTACACCTTC. Its protein product is CASSLTGKDGYTF.

J is TRBJ1-2 and V is TRBV28, with D uncertain. The germline V gene encodes CDR1 MDHEN and CDR2 SYDVKM. The CDR3 is made up of 13 amino acids. The V end was cut by 5 bases, the J end by 3 bases, with 10 bases between. CDR3 in DNA: TGTGCCAGCAGTCCCCATAGGGACTATGGCTACACCTTC. This codes for CASSPHRDYGYTF.

As regards this clonotype: With a much larger clone just one base away, this may be a read error. The chain employs TRBV7-2 and TRBJ2-7, with D perhaps matching TRBD2 (6 bases). The CDR3 spans 14 residues. The germline gives CDR1 SGHTA, CDR2 FQGNSA. Trimming cost V 5 bases and J 2 bases, with 13 bases left between them. The CDR3 coding sequence is TGTGCCAGCAGCCAGTCTAGCGTAGCCTACGAGCAGTACTTC. Translation gives CASSQSSVAYEQYF.

The V gene is TRBV9, the J gene TRBJ1-1; D is possibly TRBD1 (5 bases). The germline V and J ends were trimmed by 4 bases and 2 bases, with 15 bases remaining between them. This CDR3 comprises 15 residues. Germline V gene data show CDR1 as SGDLS and CDR2 as YYNGEE. The CDR3 nucleotides are TGTGCCAGCAGCCATACCGGGACGGCCAACACTGAAGCTTTCTTT. The encoded protein is CASSHTGTANTEAFF.

As to this clonotype: One end of the junction does not line up with germline, which may come from a read error. This chain uses TRBV19 with TRBJ2-7; 10 bases are shared with TRBD1. The CDR3 has 15 residues. Germline V lookup: CDR1 LNHDA, CDR2 SQIVND (reference sequence). The CDR3, as DNA: TGTGCCAGTAGTATATTGGGACAGGGGAGGAACGAGCAGTGCTTC. This translates into CASSILGQGRNEQCF.

This clonotype appeared many times. The gene calls are TRBV11-2 and TRBJ2-7; unclear D gene. CDR3 length equals 14 residues. From germline, CDR1 is SGHAT and CDR2 FQNNGV. Trimming pared 1 base from V and 3 bases from J, leaving 10 bases between. The CDR3 DNA follows: TGTGCCAGCAGCTTAGGGGTCCTAGTCTACGAGCAGTACTTC. Translation: CASSLGVLVYEQYF.

This clonotype was seen ten or more times. This rearrangement joins TRBV2 to TRBJ1-5, with 8 positions matching TRBD1. From germline, CDR1 is SNHLY and CDR2 FYNNEI. With V trimmed by 2 bases and J by 4 bases, 4 bases remained unmatched. This CDR3 is 15 amino acids long. The CDR3 is CASSERTGLNQPQHF. In DNA, the CDR3 is TGTGCCAGCAGTGAAAGGACAGGGTTGAATCAGCCCCAGCATTTT.

At least ten counts were recorded for this clonotype. The chain combines TRBV28 with TRBJ2-5, with TRBD2 matching 7 bases. The germline V gene encodes CDR1 MDHEN and CDR2 SYDVKM. CDR3 length: 16 residues. J gave up 3 bases and V 6 bases, and 13 bases lay outside the gene matches. CDR3 nucleotide sequence: TGTGCCAGCAGCTTGTCCGTACTAGCGCGAAAAGAGACCCAGTACTTC. This sequence encodes CASSLSVLARKETQYF.

This clonotype was observed at least ten times. This sequence joins TRBV28 and TRBJ2-7, with 12 positions matching TRBD2. Germline loops: CDR1 MDHEN, CDR2 SYDVKM. This CDR3 is 15 amino acids long. V shed 5 bases and J 3 bases; nucleotides not matched to a gene: 5. This CDR3 reads CASSTRTSGDYEQYF. CDR3 bases: TGTGCCAGCAGTACCCGGACTAGCGGGGACTACGAGCAGTACTTC.

In this sample, this clonotype turned up a few times. The chain carries TRBV20-1 and TRBJ2-5; perhaps D is TRBD1 or TRBD2 (5 bases each). The CDR3 is made up of 16 amino acids. CDR1 is DFQATT and CDR2 is SNEGSKA in the germline V gene (reference sequence). V lost 3 bases and J lost 2, with 19 bases in between. CDR3 DNA: TGCAGTGCTAGCGGGGTTCACTTGGGGCTGCAAGAGACCCAGTACTTC. Its translation is CSASGVHLGLQETQYF.

In its sample, this clonotype was seen many times. The chain links TRBV7-2 to TRBJ2-7; D might be TRBD2 (6 bases). Germline CDR1 SGHTA, CDR2 FQGNSA. The germline V and J ends were trimmed by 6 bases and 7 bases, with 16 bases remaining between them. The CDR3 loop spans 13 amino acids. This chain's CDR3 is CASSSGGPGEQYF. The CDR3 DNA reads TGTGCCAGCAGTTCCGGAGGGCCGGGGGAGCAGTACTTC.

This clonotype was seen repeatedly, ten times or more. The chain recombines TRBV28 with TRBJ2-7; 7 bases agree with TRBD1. The germline CDR1 and CDR2 sequences are MDHEN and SYDVKM. V gave up 6 bases and J gave up 0 bases; unmatched junction bases: 2. The CDR3 loop spans 13 amino acids. The CDR3 DNA is TGTGCCAGCAGCCACAGGGGCTCCTACGAGCAGTACTTC. This sequence encodes CASSHRGSYEQYF.

This clonotype came up many times. The chain joins TRBV28 to TRBJ1-1, with a possible D match to TRBD1 (5 bases). Germline CDR1 and CDR2: MDHEN and SYDVKM. V was trimmed by 7 bases and J by 2 bases, leaving 11 bases between them. The CDR3 spans 13 residues. CDR3 DNA: TGTGCCAGCACGGGGGGTAGCAACACTGAAGCTTTCTTT. It specifies CASTGGSNTEAFF.

This clonotype was counted at least ten times. This chain uses TRBV30 with TRBJ1-1; 7 nucleotides align to TRBD1. The V segment lost 1 base and the J segment 1 base; nucleotides outside the gene matches: 0. This CDR3 contains 13 residues. From germline, CDR1 is GTSNPN and CDR2 SVGIG (reference sequence). The CDR3 DNA reads as TGTGCCTGGAGTGGACAGGGGAACACTGAAGCTTTCTTT. Protein product: CAWSGQGNTEAFF. Complete variable domain (other parts from reference TRBV30 and TRBJ1-1): SQTIHQWPATLVQPVGSPLSLECTVEGTSNPNLYWYRQAAGRGLQLLFYSVGIGQISSEVPQNLSASRPQDRQFILSSKKLLLSDSGFYLCAWSGQGNTEAFFGQGTRLTVV.